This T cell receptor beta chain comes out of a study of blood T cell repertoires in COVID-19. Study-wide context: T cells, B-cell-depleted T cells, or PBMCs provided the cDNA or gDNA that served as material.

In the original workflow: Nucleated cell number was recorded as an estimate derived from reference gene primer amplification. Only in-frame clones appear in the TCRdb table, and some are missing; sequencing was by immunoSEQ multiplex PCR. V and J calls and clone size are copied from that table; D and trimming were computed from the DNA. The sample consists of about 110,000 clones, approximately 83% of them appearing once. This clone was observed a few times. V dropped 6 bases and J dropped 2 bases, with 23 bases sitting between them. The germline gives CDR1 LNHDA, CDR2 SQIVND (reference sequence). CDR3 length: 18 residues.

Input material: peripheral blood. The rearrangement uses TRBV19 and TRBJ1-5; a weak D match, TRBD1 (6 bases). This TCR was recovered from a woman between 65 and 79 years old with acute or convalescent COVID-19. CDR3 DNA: TGTGCCAGTAGCCAGCCGGGACATCCCACGGTGGGCAATCAGCCCCAGCATTTT. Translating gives CASSQPGHPTVGNQPQHF. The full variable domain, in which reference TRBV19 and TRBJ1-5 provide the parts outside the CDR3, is DGGITQSPKYLFRKEGQNVTLSCEQNLNHDAMYWYRQDPGQGLRLIYYSQIVNDFQKGDIAEGYSVSREKKESFPLTVTSAQKNPTAFYLCASSQPGHPTVGNQPQHFGDGTRLSIL.